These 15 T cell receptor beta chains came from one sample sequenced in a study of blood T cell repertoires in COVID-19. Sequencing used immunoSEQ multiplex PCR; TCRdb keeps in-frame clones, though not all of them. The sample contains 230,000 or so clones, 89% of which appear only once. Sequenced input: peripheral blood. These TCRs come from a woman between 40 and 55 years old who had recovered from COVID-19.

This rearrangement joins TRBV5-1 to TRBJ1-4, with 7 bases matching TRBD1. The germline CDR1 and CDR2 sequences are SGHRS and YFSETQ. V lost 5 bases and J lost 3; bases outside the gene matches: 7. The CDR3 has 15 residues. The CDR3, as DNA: TGCGCCAGCAGTTCTACGGGACAGTCTAATGAAAAACTGTTTTTT. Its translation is CASSSTGQSNEKLFF. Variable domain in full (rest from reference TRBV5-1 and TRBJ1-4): KAGVTQTPRYLIKTRGQQVTLSCSPISGHRSVSWYQQTPGQGLQFLFEYFSETQRNKGNFPGRFSGRQFSNSRSEMNVSTLELGDSALYLCASSSTGQSNEKLFFGSGTQLSVL.

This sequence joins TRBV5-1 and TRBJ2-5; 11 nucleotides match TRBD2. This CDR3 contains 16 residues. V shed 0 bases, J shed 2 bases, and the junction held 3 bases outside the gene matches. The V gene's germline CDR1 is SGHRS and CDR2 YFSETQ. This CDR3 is CASSLEPSGGQETQYF. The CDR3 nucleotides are TGCGCCAGCAGCTTGGAGCCTAGCGGGGGGCAAGAGACCCAGTACTTC. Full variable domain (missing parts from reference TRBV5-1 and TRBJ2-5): KAGVTQTPRYLIKTRGQQVTLSCSPISGHRSVSWYQQTPGQGLQFLFEYFSETQRNKGNFPGRFSGRQFSNSRSEMNVSTLELGDSALYLCASSLEPSGGQETQYFGPGTRLLVL.

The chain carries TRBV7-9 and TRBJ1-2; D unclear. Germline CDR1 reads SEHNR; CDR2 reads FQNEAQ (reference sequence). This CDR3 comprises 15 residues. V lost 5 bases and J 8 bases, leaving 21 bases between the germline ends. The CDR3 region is CASSVLSPVELGYTF. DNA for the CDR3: TGTGCCAGCAGCGTCCTATCCCCTGTCGAGTTGGGCTACACCTTC.

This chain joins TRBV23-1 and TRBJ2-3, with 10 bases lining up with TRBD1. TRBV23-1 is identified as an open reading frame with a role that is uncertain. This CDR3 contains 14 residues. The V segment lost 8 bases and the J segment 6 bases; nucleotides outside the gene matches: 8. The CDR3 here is CASPAGQGRDTQYF. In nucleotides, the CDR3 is TGCGCCAGCCCGGCGGGACAGGGGAGGGATACGCAGTATTTT.

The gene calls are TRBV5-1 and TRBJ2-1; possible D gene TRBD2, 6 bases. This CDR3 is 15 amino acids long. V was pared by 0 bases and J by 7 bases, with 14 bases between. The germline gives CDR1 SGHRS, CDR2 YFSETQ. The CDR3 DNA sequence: TGCGCCAGCAGCTTGGCGCGGGACTTTCAAAATGAGCAGTTCTTC. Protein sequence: CASSLARDFQNEQFF.

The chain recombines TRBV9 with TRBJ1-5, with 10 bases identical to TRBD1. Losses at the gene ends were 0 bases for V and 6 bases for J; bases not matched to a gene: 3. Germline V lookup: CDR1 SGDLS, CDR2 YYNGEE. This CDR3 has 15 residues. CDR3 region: CASSVDGTGVQPQHF. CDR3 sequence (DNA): TGTGCCAGCAGCGTAGATGGGACAGGGGTTCAGCCCCAGCATTTT.

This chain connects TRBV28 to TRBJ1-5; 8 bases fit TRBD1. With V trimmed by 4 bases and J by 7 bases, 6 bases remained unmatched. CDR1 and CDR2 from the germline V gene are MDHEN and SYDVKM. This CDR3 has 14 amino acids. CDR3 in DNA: TGTGCCAGCAGTTCCGAGGACAGGGTACAGCCCCAGCATTTT. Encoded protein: CASSSEDRVQPQHF. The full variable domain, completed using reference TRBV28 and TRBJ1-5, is DVKVTQSSRYLVKRTGEKVFLECVQDMDHENMFWYRQDPGLGLRLIYFSYDVKMKEKGDIPEGYSVSREKKERFSLILESASTNQTSMYLCASSSEDRVQPQHFGDGTRLSIL.

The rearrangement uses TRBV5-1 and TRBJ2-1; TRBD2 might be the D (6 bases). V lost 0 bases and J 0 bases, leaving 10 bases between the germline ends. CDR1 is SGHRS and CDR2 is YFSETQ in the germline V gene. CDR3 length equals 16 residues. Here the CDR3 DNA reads TGCGCCAGCAGCTTGGCTGGCGGGGTCTCCTACAATGAGCAGTTCTTC. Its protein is CASSLAGGVSYNEQFF.

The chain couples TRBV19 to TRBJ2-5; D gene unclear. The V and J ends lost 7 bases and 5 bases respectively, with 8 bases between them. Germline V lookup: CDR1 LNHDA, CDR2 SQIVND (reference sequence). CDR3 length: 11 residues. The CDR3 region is CASMAGETQYF. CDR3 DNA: TGTGCCAGTATGGCCGGGGAGACCCAGTACTTC.

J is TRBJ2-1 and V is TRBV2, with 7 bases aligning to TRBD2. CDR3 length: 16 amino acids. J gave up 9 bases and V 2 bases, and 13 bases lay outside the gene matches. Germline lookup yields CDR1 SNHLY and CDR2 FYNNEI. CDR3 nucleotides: TGTGCCAGCAGTGAATATGGTGCGGGGGAAGTGGTTGAGCAGTTCTTC. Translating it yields CASSEYGAGEVVEQFF.

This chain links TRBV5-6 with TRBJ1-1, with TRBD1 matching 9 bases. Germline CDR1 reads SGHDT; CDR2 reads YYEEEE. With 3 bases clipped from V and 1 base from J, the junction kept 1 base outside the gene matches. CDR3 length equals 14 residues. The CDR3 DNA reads TGTGCCAGCAGCTCGGGACAGGGGAACACTGAAGCTTTCTTT. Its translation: CASSSGQGNTEAFF.

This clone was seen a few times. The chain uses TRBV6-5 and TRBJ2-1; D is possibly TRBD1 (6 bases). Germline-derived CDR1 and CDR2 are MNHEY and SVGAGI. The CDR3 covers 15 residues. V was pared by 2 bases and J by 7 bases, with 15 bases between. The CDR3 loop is CASSYAQGRTNEQFF. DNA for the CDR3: TGTGCCAGCAGTTACGCACAGGGAAGAACTAATGAGCAGTTCTTC.

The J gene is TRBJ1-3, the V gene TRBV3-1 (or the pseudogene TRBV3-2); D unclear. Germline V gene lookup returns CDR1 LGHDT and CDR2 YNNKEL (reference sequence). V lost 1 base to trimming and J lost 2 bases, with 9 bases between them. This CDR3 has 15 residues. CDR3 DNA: TGTGCCAGCAGCCAAGGTCCGGGGACTGGAAACACCATATATTTT. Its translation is CASSQGPGTGNTIYF.

CDR3 amino acids: CASSPTSGSIAGEQFF. CDR3 bases: TGCGCCAGCAGCCCGACTAGCGGGAGTATCGCCGGGGAGCAGTTCTTC. The chain carries TRBV5-1 and TRBJ2-1; 12 bases line up with TRBD2. Per the germline V gene, CDR1 is SGHRS and CDR2 is YFSETQ. With V trimmed by 4 bases and J by 10 bases, 12 bases remained unmatched. The CDR3 spans 16 residues. Together with reference TRBV5-1 and TRBJ2-1, the CDR3 gives the full variable domain: KAGVTQTPRYLIKTRGQQVTLSCSPISGHRSVSWYQQTPGQGLQFLFEYFSETQRNKGNFPGRFSGRQFSNSRSEMNVSTLELGDSALYLCASSPTSGSIAGEQFFGPGTRLTVL.

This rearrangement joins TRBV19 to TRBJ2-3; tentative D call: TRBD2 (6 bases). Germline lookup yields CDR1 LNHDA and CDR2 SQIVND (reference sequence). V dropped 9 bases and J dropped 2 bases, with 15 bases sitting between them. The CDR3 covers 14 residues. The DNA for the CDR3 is TGTGCCAGCAGGGAGGCTCCCTCCACAGATACGCAGTATTTT. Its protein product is CASREAPSTDTQYF.